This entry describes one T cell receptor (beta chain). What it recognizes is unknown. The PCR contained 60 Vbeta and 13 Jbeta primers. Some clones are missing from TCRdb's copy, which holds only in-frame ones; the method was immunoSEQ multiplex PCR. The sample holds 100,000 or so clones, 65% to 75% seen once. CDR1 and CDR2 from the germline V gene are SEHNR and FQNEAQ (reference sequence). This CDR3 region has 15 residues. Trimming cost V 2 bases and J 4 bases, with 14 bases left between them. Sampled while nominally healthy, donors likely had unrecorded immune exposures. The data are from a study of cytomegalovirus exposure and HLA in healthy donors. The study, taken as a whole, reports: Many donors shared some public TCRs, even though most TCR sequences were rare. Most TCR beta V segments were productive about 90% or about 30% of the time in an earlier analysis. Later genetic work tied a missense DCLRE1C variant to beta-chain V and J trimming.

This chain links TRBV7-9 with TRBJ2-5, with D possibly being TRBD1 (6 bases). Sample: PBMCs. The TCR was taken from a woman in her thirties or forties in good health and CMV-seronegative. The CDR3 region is CASSLPTGLGETQYF. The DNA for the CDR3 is TGTGCCAGCAGCTTACCTACAGGGTTGGGAGAGACCCAGTACTTC.